This is a list of T cell receptor beta chains from one sample in a study of cytomegalovirus exposure and HLA in healthy donors. The assay was immunoSEQ multiplex PCR, and TCRdb's table has in-frame clones only and misses some. The sample has 200,000 to 250,000 clones, roughly 70% seen once. Specimen: PBMCs. All receptors come from a woman aged 25 to 39 in good health and CMV-seronegative. CDR3s include the opening cysteine and the closing phenylalanine or tryptophan. The order of the fields is CDR3 length, J gene, clone size, V gene, D gene, CDR3 protein, CDR3 DNA. The D gene is left open where the match is weak. Some rows mark clone size as missing; the rest say once, few, many or name a class of expanded clone.

length: 14; J: TRBJ1-5; size: once; V: TRBV6-1; D: TRBD1; CDR3: CASSTGQGNQPQHF; DNA: TGTGCCAGCAGTACGGGACAGGGGAATCAGCCCCAGCATTTT
length: 13; J: TRBJ2-7; size: few; V: TRBV7-9; D: NA; CDR3: CASSDTGYNEQYF; DNA: TGTGCCAGCAGCGACACAGGGTACAACGAGCAGTACTTC
length: 15; J: TRBJ2-7; size: NA; V: TRBV5-5; D: TRBD2; CDR3: CASSILAGHSYEQYF; DNA: TGTGCCAGCAGCATACTAGCGGGCCACTCCTACGAGCAGTACTTC
length: 14; J: TRBJ2-7; size: NA; V: TRBV25-1; D: TRBD1; CDR3: CASSARTGSGEQYF; DNA: TGTGCCAGCAGTGCCCGGACAGGGTCGGGCGAGCAGTACTTC
length: 16; J: TRBJ2-3; size: NA; V: TRBV10-3; D: TRBD2; CDR3: CAIARATSGNTDTQYF; DNA: TGTGCCATCGCGAGGGCGACTAGCGGGAACACAGATACGCAGTATTTT
length: 14; J: TRBJ1-6; size: NA; V: TRBV27; D: NA; CDR3: CASSPTGSHSPLHF; DNA: TGTGCCAGCAGTCCAACAGGGTCTCATTCACCCCTCCACTTT
length: 14; J: TRBJ1-1; size: NA; V: TRBV19; D: TRBD1; CDR3: CASSPGQVNTEAFF; DNA: TGTGCCAGTAGTCCGGGACAGGTGAACACTGAAGCTTTCTTT
length: 13; J: TRBJ2-7; size: NA; V: TRBV10-2; D: TRBD1; CDR3: CASMGQGGYEQYF; DNA: TGCGCCAGCATGGGACAGGGCGGGTACGAGCAGTACTTC
length: 12; J: TRBJ2-7; size: few; V: TRBV7-6; D: NA; CDR3: CASTPEIGEQYF; DNA: TGTGCCAGCACCCCCGAAATCGGCGAGCAGTACTTC
length: 15; J: TRBJ2-3; size: NA; V: TRBV5-6; D: TRBD2; CDR3: CASSPRTSGTDTQYF; DNA: TGTGCCAGCAGCCCGCGGACTAGCGGCACAGATACGCAGTATTTT
length: 18; J: TRBJ1-6; size: NA; V: TRBV4-1; D: NA; CDR3: CASSQESGRVWSNSPLHF; DNA: TGCGCCAGCAGCCAAGAGAGTGGCAGGGTGTGGAGTAATTCACCCCTCCACTTT
length: 14; J: TRBJ1-2; size: NA; V: TRBV4-1; D: NA; CDR3: CASSQVAGDYGYTF; DNA: TGCGCCAGCAGCCAAGTCGCAGGCGACTATGGCTACACCTTC
length: 14; J: TRBJ1-1; size: few; V: TRBV5-1; D: NA; CDR3: CASSLGQGGTEAFF; DNA: TGCGCCAGCAGCTTGGGTCAGGGTGGAACTGAAGCTTTCTTT
length: 16; J: TRBJ2-2; size: NA; V: TRBV9; D: TRBD2; CDR3: CASSVTSGRSGGELFF; DNA: TGTGCCAGCAGCGTAACTAGCGGGAGGTCCGGCGGGGAGCTGTTTTTT
length: 13; J: TRBJ1-1; size: NA; V: TRBV6-5; D: NA; CDR3: CASSSRDTTEAFF; DNA: TGTGCCAGCAGTTCCCGGGACACGACTGAAGCTTTCTTT
length: 18; J: TRBJ2-2; size: NA; V: TRBV9; D: TRBD1; CDR3: CAISGQGVVYPITGELFF; DNA: TGTGCCATCAGCGGACAGGGTGTTGTATATCCCATCACCGGGGAGCTGTTTTTT
length: 14; J: TRBJ2-1; size: few; V: TRBV7-3; D: TRBD2; CDR3: CASSLFAGVTEQFF; DNA: TGTGCCAGCAGCTTATTCGCGGGAGTGACCGAGCAGTTCTTC
length: 13; J: TRBJ1-4; size: NA; V: TRBV29-1; D: TRBD1; CDR3: CSVERTGNEKLFF; DNA: TGCAGCGTTGAAAGGACAGGGAATGAAAAACTGTTTTTT
length: 16; J: TRBJ2-7; size: NA; V: TRBV11-2; D: NA; CDR3: CASSPITGVPSYEQYF; DNA: TGTGCCAGCAGCCCCATCACCGGGGTGCCGTCCTACGAGCAGTACTTC
length: 18; J: TRBJ2-2; size: NA; V: TRBV7-6; D: TRBD2; CDR3: CASSPSGAGILNTGELFF; DNA: TGTGCCAGCAGCCCGTCGGGAGCGGGAATTCTCAACACCGGGGAGCTGTTTTTT
length: 16; J: TRBJ1-6; size: many; V: TRBV15; D: TRBD1; CDR3: CATSPRDSSYNSPLHF; DNA: TGTGCCACCAGCCCAAGGGACAGCTCCTATAATTCACCCCTCCACTTT
length: 15; J: TRBJ2-3; size: once; V: TRBV6-5; D: TRBD2; CDR3: CASGGGSGDTDTQYF; DNA: TGTGCCAGCGGGGGGGGGTCGGGGGACACAGATACGCAGTATTTT
length: 17; J: TRBJ2-5; size: NA; V: TRBV15; D: TRBD2; CDR3: CATSRAWDSGGEETQYF; DNA: TGTGCCACCAGCAGAGCGTGGGATAGCGGGGGGGAAGAGACCCAGTACTTC
length: 15; J: TRBJ1-3; size: few; V: TRBV9; D: TRBD1; CDR3: CASSATGVPGNTIYF; DNA: TGTGCCAGCAGCGCCACAGGGGTTCCTGGAAACACCATATATTTT